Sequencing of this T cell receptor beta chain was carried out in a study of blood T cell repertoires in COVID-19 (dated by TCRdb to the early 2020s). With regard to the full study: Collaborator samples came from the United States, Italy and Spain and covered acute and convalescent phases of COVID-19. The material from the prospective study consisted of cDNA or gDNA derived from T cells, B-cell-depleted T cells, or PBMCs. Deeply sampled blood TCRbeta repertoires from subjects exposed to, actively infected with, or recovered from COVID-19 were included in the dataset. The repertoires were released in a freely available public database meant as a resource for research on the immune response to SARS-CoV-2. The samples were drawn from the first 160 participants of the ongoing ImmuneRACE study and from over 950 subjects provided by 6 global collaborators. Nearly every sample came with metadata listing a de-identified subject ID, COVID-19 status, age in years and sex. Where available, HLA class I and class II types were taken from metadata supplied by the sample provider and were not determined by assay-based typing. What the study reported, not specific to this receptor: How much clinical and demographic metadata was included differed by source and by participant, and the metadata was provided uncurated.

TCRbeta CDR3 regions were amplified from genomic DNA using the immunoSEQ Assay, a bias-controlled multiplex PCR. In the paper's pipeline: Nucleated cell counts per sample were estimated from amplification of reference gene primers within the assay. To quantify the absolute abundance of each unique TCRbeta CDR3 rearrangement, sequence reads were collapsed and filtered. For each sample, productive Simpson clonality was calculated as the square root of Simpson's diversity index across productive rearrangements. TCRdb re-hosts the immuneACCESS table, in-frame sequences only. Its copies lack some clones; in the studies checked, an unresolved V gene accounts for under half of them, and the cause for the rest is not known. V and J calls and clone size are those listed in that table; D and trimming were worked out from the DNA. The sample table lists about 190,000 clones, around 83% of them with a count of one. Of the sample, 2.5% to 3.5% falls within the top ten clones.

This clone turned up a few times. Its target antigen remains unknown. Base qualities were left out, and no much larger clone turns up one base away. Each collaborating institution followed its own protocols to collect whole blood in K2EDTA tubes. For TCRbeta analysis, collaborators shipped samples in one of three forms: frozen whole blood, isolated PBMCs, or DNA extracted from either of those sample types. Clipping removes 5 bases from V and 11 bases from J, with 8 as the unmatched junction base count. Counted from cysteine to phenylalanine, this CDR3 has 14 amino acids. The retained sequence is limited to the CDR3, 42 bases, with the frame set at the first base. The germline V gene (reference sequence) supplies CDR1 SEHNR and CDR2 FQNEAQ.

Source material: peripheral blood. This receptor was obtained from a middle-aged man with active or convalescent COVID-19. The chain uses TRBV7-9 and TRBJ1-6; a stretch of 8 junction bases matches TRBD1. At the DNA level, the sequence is TGTGCCAGCAGCCTGGGACAGGATTATGCACCCCTCCACTTT. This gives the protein CASSLGQDYAPLHF. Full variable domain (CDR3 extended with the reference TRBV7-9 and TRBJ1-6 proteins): DTGVSQNPRHKITKRGQNVTFRCDPISEHNRLYWYRQTLGQGPEFLTYFQNEAQLEKSRLLSDRFSAERPKGSFSTLEIQRTEQGDSAMYLCASSLGQDYAPLHFGNGTRLTVT.